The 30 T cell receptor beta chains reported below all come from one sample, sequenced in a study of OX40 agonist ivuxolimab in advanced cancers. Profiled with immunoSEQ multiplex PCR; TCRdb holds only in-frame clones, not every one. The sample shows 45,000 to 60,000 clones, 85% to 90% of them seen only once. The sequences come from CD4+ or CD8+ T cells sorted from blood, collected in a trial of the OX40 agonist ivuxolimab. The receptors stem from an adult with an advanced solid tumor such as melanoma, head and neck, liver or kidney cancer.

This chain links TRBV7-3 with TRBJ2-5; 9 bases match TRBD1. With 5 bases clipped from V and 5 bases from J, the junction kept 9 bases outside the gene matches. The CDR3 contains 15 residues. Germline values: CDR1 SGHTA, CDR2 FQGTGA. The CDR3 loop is CASSRDRVKWETQYF. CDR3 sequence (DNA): TGTGCCAGCAGCCGGGACAGGGTGAAGTGGGAGACCCAGTACTTC.

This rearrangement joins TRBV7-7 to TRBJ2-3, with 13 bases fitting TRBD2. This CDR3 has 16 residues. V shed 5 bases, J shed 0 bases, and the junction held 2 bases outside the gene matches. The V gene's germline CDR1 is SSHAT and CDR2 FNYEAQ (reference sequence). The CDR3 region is CASSQGLAGSTDTQYF. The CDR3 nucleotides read TGTGCCAGCAGCCAGGGACTAGCGGGGAGCACAGATACGCAGTATTTT. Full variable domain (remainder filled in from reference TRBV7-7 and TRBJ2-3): GAGVSQSPRYKVTKRGQDVTLRCDPISSHATLYWYQQALGQGPEFLTYFNYEAQPDKSGLPSDRFSAERPEGSISTLTIQRTEQRDSAMYRCASSQGLAGSTDTQYFGPGTRLTVL.

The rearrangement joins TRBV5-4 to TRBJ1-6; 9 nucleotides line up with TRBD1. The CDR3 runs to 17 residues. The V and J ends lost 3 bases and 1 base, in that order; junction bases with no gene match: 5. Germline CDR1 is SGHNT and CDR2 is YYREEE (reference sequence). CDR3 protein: CASSWGQGESYNSPLHF. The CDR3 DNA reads TGTGCCAGCAGCTGGGGACAGGGAGAATCCTATAATTCACCCCTCCACTTT.

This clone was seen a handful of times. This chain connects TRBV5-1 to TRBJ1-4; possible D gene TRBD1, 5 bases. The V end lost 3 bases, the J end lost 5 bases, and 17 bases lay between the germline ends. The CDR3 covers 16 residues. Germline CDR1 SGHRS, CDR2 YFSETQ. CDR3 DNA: TGCGCCAGCAGCTCCTGGGGTCAGGGAACAAATGAAAAACTGTTTTTT. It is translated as CASSSWGQGTNEKLFF.

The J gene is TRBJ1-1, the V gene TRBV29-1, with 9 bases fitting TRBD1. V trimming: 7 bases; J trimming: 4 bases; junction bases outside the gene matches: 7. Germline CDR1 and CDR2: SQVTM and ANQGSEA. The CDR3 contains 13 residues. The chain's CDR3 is CSARTGVGTEAFF. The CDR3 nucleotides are TGCAGCGCCCGGACAGGGGTGGGCACTGAAGCTTTCTTT.

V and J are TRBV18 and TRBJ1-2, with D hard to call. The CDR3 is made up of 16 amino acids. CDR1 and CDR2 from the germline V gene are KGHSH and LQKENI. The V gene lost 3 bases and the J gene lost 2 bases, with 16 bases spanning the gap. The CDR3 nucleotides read TGTGCCAGCTCACCCGGTCAGAGTGGGTCAAACTATGGCTACACCTTC. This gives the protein CASSPGQSGSNYGYTF.

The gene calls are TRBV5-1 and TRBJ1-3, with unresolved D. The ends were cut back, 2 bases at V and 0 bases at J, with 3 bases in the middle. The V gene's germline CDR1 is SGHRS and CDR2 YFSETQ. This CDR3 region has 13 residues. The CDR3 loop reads CASSFSSGNTIYF. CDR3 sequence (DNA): TGCGCCAGCAGCTTTAGCTCTGGAAACACCATATATTTT.

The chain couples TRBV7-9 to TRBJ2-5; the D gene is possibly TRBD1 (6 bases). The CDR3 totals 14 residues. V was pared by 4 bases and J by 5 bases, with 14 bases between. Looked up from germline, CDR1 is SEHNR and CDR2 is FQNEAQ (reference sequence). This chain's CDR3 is CASSSYRDEETQYF. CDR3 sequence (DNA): TGTGCCAGCAGCTCTTACAGGGATGAGGAGACCCAGTACTTC. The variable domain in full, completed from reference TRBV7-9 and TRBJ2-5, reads DTGVSQNPRHKITKRGQNVTFRCDPISEHNRLYWYRQTLGQGPEFLTYFQNEAQLEKSRLLSDRFSAERPKGSFSTLEIQRTEQGDSAMYLCASSSYRDEETQYFGPGTRLLVL.

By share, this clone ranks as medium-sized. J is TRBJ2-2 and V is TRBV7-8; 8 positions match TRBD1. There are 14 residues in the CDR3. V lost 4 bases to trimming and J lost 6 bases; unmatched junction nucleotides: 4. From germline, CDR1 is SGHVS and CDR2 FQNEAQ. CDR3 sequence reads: CASSSQDRAGELFF. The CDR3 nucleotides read TGTGCCAGCAGCTCCCAGGACAGGGCCGGGGAGCTGTTTTTT. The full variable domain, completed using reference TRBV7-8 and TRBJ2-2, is GAGVSQSPRYKVAKRGQDVALRCDPISGHVSLFWYQQALGQGPEFLTYFQNEAQLDKSGLPSDRFFAERPEGSVSTLKIQRTQQEDSAVYLCASSSQDRAGELFFGEGSRLTVL.

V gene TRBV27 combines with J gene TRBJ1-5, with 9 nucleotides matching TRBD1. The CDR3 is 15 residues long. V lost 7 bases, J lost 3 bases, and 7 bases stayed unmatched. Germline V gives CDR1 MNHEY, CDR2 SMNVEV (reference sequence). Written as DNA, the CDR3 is TGTGCCAGCAAACCGGGACAGGGTTTCAATCAGCCCCAGCATTTT. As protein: CASKPGQGFNQPQHF.

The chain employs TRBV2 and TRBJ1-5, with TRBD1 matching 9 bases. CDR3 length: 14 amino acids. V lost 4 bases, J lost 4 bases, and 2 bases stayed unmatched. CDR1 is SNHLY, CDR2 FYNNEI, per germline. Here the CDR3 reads CASSAGTGNQPQHF. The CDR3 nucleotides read TGTGCCAGCAGTGCCGGGACAGGGAATCAGCCCCAGCATTTT. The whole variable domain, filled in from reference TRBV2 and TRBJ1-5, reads EPEVTQTPSHQVTQMGQEVILRCVPISNHLYFYWYRQILGQKVEFLVSFYNNEISEKSEIFDDQFSVERPDGSNFTLKIRSTKLEDSAMYFCASSAGTGNQPQHFGDGTRLSIL.

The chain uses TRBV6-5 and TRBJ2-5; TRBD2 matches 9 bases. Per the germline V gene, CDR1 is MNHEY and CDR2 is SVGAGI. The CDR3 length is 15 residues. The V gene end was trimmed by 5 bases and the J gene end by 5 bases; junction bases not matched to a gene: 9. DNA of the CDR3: TGTGCCAGCAGTGGTAGCGGGGGCCTCCGGGAGACCCAGTACTTC. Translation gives CASSGSGGLRETQYF.

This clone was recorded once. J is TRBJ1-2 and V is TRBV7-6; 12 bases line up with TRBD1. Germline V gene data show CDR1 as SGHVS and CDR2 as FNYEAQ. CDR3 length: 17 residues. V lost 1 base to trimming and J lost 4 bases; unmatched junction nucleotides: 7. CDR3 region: CASSLGGTGGQGYGYTF. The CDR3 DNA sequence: TGTGCCAGCAGCTTAGGGGGGACAGGGGGCCAGGGCTATGGCTACACCTTC. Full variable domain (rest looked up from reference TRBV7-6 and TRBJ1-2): GAGVSQSPRYKVTKRGQDVALRCDPISGHVSLYWYRQALGQGPEFLTYFNYEAQQDKSGLPNDRFSAERPEGSISTLTIQRTEQRDSAMYRCASSLGGTGGQGYGYTFGSGTRLTVV.

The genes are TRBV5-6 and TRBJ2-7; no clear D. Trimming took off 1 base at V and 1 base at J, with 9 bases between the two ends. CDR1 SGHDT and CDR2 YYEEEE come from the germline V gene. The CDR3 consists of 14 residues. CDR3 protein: CASSLLVRSYEQYF. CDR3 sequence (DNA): TGTGCCAGCAGCTTGTTGGTCAGGTCCTACGAGCAGTACTTC.

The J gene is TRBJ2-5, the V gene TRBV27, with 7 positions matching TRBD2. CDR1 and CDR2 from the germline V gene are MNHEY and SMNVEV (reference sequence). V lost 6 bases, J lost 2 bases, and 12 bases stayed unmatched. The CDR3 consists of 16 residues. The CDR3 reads CASRQSRLADQETQYF. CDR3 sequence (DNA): TGTGCCAGCAGGCAGTCAAGACTAGCCGATCAAGAGACCCAGTACTTC.

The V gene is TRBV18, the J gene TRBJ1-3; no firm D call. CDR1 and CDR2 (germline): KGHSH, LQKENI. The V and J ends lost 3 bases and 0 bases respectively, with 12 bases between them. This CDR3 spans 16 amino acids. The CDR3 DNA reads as TGTGCCAGCTCACCTACGGTTGTCCTCTCTGGAAACACCATATATTTT. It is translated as CASSPTVVLSGNTIYF.

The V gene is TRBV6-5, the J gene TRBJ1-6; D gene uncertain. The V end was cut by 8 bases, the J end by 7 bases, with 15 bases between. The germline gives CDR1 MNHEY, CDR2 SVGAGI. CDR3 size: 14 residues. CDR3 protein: CASAMSALNSPLHF. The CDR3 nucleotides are TGTGCCAGCGCTATGAGTGCCCTAAATTCACCCCTCCACTTT.

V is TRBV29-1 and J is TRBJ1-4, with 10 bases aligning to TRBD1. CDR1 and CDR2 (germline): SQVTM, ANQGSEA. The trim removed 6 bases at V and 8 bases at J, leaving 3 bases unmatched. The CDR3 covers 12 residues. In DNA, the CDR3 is TGCAGCGTGACAGGGGGCGCGGAAAAACTGTTTTTT. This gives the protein CSVTGGAEKLFF.

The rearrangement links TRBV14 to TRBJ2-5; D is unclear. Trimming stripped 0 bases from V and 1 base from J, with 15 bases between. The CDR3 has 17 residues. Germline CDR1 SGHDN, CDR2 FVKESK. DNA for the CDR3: TGTGCCAGCAGCCAAGAATCGTCATTCAGGTTCCAAGAGACCCAGTACTTC. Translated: CASSQESSFRFQETQYF.

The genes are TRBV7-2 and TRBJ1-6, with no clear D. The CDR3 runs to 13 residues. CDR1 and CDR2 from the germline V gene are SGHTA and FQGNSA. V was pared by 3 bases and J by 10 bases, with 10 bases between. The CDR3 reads CASSFPGRSPLHF. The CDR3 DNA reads TGTGCCAGCAGCTTCCCGGGGAGATCACCCCTCCACTTT.

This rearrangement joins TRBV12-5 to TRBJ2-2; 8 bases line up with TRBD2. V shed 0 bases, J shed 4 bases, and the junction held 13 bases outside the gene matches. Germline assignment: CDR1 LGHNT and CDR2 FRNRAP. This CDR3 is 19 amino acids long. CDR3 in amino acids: CASGLVLLDGGAITGELFF. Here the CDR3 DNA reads TGTGCTAGTGGTTTGGTACTTCTCGACGGGGGGGCGATCACCGGGGAGCTGTTTTTT.

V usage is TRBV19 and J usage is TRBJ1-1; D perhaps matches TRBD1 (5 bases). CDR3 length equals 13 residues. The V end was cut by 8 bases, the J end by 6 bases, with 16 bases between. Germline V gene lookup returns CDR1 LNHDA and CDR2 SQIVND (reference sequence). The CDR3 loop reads CASLMQGYPEAFF. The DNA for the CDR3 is TGTGCCAGTTTAATGCAGGGTTATCCTGAAGCTTTCTTT. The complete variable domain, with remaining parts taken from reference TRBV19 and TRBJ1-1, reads DGGITQSPKYLFRKEGQNVTLSCEQNLNHDAMYWYRQDPGQGLRLIYYSQIVNDFQKGDIAEGYSVSREKKESFPLTVTSAQKNPTAFYLCASLMQGYPEAFFGQGTRLTVV.

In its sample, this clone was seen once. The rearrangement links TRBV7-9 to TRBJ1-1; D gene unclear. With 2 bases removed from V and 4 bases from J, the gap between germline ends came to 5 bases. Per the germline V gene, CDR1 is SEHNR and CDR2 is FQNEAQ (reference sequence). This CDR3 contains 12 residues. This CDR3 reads CASSLLGTEAFF. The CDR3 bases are TGTGCCAGCAGCTTACTAGGCACTGAAGCTTTCTTT.

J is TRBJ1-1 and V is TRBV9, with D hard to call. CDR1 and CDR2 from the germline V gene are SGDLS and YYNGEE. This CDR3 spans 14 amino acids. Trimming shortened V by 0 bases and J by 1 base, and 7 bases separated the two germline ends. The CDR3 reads CASSVGSANTEAFF. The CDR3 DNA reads TGTGCCAGCAGCGTAGGTTCGGCGAACACTGAAGCTTTCTTT.

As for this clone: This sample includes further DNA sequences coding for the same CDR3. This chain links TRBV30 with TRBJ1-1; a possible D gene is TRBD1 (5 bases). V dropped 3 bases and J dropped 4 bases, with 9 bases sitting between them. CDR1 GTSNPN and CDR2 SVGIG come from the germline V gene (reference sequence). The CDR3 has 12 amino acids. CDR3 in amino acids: CAWRPGVTEAFF. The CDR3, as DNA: TGTGCCTGGAGACCGGGGGTCACTGAAGCTTTCTTT.

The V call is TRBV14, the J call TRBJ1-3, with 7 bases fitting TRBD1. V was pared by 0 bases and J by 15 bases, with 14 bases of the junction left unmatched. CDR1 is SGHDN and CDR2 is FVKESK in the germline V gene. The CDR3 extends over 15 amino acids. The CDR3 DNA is TGTGCCAGCAGCCAAGATAAGACAGGGATGGAGCCTCAATATTTT. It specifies CASSQDKTGMEPQYF. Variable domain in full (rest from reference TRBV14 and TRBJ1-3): EAGVTQFPSHSVIEKGQTVTLRCDPISGHDNLYWYRRVMGKEIKFLLHFVKESKQDESGMPNNRFLAERTGGTYSTLKVQPAELEDSGVYFCASSQDKTGMEPQYFGEGSWLTVV.

The CDR3 DNA reads TGTGCCAGCACCCTCGTCCCTACCGGGGAGCTGTTTTTT. Translation: CASTLVPTGELFF. The chain carries TRBV11-2 and TRBJ2-2, with no clear D. Germline CDR1 reads SGHAT; CDR2 reads FQNNGV. This CDR3 spans 13 amino acids. Trimming removed 7 bases at V and 5 bases at J, with 11 bases between. The variable domain in full, completed from reference TRBV11-2 and TRBJ2-2, reads EAGVAQSPRYKIIEKRQSVAFWCNPISGHATLYWYQQILGQGPKLLIQFQNNGVVDDSQLPKDRFSAERLKGVDSTLKIQPAKLEDSAVYLCASTLVPTGELFFGEGSRLTVL.

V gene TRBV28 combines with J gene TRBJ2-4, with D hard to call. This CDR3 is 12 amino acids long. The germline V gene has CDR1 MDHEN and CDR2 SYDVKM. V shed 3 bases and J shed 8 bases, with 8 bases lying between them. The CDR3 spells CASSFFGDIQYF. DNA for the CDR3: TGTGCCAGCAGTTTCTTCGGAGACATTCAGTACTTC. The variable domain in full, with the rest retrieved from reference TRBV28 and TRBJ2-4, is DVKVTQSSRYLVKRTGEKVFLECVQDMDHENMFWYRQDPGLGLRLIYFSYDVKMKEKGDIPEGYSVSREKKERFSLILESASTNQTSMYLCASSFFGDIQYFGAGTRLSVL.

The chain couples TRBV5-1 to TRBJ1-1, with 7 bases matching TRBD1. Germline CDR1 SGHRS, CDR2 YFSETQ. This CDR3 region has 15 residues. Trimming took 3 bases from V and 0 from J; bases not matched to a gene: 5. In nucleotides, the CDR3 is TGCGCCAGCAGCTCGCGACAGGGTCTGAACACTGAAGCTTTCTTT. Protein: CASSSRQGLNTEAFF.

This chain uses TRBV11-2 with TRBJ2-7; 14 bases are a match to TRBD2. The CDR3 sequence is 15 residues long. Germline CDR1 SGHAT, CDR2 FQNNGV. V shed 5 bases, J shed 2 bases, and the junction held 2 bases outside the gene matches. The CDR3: CASSVGLAGAYEQYF. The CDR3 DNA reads TGTGCCAGCAGCGTGGGACTAGCGGGGGCCTACGAGCAGTACTTC. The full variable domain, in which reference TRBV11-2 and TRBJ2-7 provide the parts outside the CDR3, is EAGVAQSPRYKIIEKRQSVAFWCNPISGHATLYWYQQILGQGPKLLIQFQNNGVVDDSQLPKDRFSAERLKGVDSTLKIQPAKLEDSAVYLCASSVGLAGAYEQYFGPGTRLTVT.